The entry below gives a single T cell receptor beta chain sequence along with its context. Antigen specificity is unknown. Exclusions: uncontrolled infection, other autoimmune disease, pregnancy, lactation. The sample belongs to a study of T cells in Graves' hyperthyroidism and ophthalmopathy. CDR1 and CDR2 (germline): MGHRA, YSYEKL. V gave up 0 bases and J gave up 7 bases, with 13 bases separating them. The CDR3 is 15 residues long. Study-level points and caveats: A model of 13 V-J pairs discriminated ophthalmopathy from stable hyperthyroidism. Blood also contained most expanded thyroid clonotypes above 0.001.

There were TCR beta CDR3 regions amplified from RNA transcripts. First-round RT-PCR targeting the TCR CDR3 was performed with the HTBI primer set. MiXCR was run by TCRdb on the multiplex PCR reads, yielding one entry per CDR3 protein. The data hold hundreds of thousands of distinct CDR3 sequences, with 15% to 18% observed a single time. Sequencing was performed on blood. This chain joins TRBV4-1 and TRBJ1-5, with D possibly matching TRBD1 (5 bases). The sequence was obtained from a woman in her late teens or twenties with Graves' hyperthyroidism that later progressed to Graves' ophthalmopathy. The DNA for the CDR3 is TGCGCCAGCAGCCAAGATTGGGGGGATTGGCAGCCCCAGCATTTT. Translated, it gives CASSQDWGDWQPQHF.